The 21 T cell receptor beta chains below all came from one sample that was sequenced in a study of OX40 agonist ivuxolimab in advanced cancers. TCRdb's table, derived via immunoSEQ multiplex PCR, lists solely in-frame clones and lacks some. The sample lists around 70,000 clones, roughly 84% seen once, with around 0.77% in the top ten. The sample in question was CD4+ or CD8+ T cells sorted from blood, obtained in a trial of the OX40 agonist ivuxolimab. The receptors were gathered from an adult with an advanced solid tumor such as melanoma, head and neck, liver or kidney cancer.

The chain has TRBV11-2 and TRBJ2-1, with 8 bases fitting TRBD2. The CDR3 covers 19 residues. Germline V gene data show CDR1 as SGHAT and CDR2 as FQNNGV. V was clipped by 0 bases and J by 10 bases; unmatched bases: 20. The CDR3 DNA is TGTGCCAGCAGCTTAGATGGTGGGGGGCGGACTAGCCGGCGAAGGGAGCAGTTCTTC. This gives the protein CASSLDGGGRTSRRREQFF.

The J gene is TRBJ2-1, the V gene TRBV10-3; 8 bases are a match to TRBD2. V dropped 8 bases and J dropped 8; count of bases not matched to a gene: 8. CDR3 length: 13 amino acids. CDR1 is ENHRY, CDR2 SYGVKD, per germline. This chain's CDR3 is CAIEREPTDEQFF. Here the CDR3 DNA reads TGTGCCATCGAGCGGGAGCCCACAGATGAGCAGTTCTTC.

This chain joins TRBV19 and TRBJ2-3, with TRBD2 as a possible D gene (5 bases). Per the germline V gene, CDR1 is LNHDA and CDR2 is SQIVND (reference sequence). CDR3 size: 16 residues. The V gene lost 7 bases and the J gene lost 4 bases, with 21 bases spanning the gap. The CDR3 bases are TGTGCCAGTAAGCCTCAATGGACTGAAGAGGCAGATACGCAGTATTTT. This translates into CASKPQWTEEADTQYF.

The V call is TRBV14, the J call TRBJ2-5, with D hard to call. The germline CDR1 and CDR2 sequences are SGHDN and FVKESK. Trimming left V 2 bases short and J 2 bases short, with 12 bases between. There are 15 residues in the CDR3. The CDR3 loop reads CASSQLAPGQETQYF. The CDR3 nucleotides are TGTGCCAGCAGCCAATTAGCCCCCGGTCAAGAGACCCAGTACTTC.

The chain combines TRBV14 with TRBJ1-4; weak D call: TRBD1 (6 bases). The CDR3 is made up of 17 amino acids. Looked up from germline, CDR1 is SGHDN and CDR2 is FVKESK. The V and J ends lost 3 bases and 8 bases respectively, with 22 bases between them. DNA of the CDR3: TGTGCCAGCAGCCAGTATGTGGATTGGGGGCTGGGCGAAAAACTGTTTTTT. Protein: CASSQYVDWGLGEKLFF.

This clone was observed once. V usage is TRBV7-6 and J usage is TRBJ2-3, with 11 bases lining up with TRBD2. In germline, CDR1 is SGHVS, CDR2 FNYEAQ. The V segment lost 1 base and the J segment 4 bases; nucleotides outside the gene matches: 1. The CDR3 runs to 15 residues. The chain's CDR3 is CASSLVAGGADTQYF. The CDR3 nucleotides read TGTGCCAGCAGCTTAGTAGCGGGGGGGGCAGATACGCAGTATTTT.

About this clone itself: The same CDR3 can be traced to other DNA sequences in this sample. CDR3 region: CAIEGAGRTGELFF. CDR3 in DNA: TGTGCCATTGAGGGGGCGGGGCGCACCGGGGAGCTGTTTTTT. The chain recombines TRBV10-3 with TRBJ2-2; weak D call: TRBD1 (7 bases). Trimming removed 9 bases at V and 4 bases at J, with 15 bases between. The CDR3 sequence is 14 residues long. Germline V CDR1 and CDR2: ENHRY, SYGVKD.

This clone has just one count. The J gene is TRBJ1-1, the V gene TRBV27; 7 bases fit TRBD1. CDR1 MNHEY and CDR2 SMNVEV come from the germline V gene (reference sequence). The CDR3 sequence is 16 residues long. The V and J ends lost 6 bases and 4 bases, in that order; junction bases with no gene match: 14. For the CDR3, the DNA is TGTGCCAGCAGGGGGGCCTACACAGGGGCCTCCACTGAAGCTTTCTTT. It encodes CASRGAYTGASTEAFF.

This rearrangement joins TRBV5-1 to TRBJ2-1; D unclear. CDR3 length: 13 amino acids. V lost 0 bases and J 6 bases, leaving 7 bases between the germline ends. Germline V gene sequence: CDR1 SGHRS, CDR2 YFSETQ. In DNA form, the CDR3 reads TGCGCCAGCAGCTTGGCTGGATTCAATGAGCAGTTCTTC. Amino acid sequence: CASSLAGFNEQFF.

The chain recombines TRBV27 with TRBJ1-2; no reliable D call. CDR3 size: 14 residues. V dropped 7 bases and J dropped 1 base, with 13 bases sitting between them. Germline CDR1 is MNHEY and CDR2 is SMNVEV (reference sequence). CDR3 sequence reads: CASKPRTVNYGYTF. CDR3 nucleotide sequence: TGTGCCAGCAAGCCACGGACGGTTAACTATGGCTACACCTTC.

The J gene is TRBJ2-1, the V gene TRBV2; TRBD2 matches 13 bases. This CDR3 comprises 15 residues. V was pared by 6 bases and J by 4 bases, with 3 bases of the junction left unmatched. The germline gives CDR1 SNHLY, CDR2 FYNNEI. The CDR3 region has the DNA TGTGCCAGCAGGCGACTAGCGGGAGGTTACAATGAGCAGTTCTTC. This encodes CASRRLAGGYNEQFF.

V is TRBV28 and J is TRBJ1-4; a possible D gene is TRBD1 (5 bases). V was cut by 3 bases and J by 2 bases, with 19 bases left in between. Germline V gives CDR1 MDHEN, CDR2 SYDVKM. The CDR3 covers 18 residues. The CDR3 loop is CASSFTWGTSVTNEKLFF. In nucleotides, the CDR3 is TGTGCCAGCAGTTTTACTTGGGGGACGAGTGTCACTAATGAAAAACTGTTTTTT.

The CDR3 region has the DNA TGTGCAAGTCGCTTAGCGTATGCTCCCGTACAGGGGGGAAGTAACCCACGCCAGCCCCAGCATTTT. It encodes CASRLAYAPVQGGSNPRQPQHF. The V gene is TRBV12-2, the J gene TRBJ1-5; no DNA check was done on the table's D call, TRBD1. TRBV12-2 corresponds to a pseudogene. CDR3 length equals 22 residues.

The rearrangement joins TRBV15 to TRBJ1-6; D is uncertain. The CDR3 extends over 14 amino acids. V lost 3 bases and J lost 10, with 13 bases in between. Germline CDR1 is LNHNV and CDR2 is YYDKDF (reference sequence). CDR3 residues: CATSSPRTGSPLHF. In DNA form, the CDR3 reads TGTGCCACCAGCAGCCCCAGGACGGGCTCACCCCTCCACTTT.

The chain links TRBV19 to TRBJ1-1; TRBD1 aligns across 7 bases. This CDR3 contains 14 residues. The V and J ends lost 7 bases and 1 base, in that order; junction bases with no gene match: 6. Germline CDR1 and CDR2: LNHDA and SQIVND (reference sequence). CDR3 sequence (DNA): TGTGCCAGTATTAGAAGGGACAGGAACACTGAAGCTTTCTTT. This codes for CASIRRDRNTEAFF.

The CDR3 reads CASSLDPVGGDTQYF. The DNA of the CDR3 is TGCGCCAGCAGCTTGGACCCGGTGGGGGGAGATACGCAGTATTTT. The chain links TRBV5-1 to TRBJ2-3; tentative D call: TRBD2 (6 bases). CDR1 is SGHRS, CDR2 YFSETQ, per germline. V lost 0 bases to trimming and J lost 5 bases, with 13 bases between them. This CDR3 region has 15 residues.

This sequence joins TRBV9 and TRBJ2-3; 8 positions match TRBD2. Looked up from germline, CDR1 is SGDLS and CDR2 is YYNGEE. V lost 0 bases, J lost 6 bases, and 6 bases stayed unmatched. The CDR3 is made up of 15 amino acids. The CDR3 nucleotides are TGTGCCAGCAGCGTAGCGGGAGGGCTGGGGGATACGCAGTATTTT. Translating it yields CASSVAGGLGDTQYF. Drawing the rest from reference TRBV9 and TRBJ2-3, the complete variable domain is DSGVTQTPKHLITATGQRVTLRCSPRSGDLSVYWYQQSLDQGLQFLIQYYNGEERAKGNILERFSAQQFPDLHSELNLSSLELGDSALYFCASSVAGGLGDTQYFGPGTRLTVL.

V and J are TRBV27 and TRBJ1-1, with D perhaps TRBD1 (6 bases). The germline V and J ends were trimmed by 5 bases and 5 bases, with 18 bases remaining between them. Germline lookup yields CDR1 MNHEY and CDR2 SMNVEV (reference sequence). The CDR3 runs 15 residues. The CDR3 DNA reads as TGTGCCAGCAGTCTCTCCGGGGGCGCGAGGACTGAAGCTTTCTTT. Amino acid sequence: CASSLSGGARTEAFF.

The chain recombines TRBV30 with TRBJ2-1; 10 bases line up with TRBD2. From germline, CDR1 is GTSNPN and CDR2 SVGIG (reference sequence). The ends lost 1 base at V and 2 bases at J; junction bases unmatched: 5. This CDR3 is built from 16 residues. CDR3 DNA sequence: TGTGCCTGGAGTGCCGGGACTAGCGAAGCCTACAATGAGCAGTTCTTC. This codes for CAWSAGTSEAYNEQFF.

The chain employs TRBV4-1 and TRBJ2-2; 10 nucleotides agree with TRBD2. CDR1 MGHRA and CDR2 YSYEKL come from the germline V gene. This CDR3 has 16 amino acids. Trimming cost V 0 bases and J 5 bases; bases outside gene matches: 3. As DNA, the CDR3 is TGCGCCAGCAGCCAAGAAATAGCGGGGGGAACCGGGGAGCTGTTTTTT. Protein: CASSQEIAGGTGELFF.

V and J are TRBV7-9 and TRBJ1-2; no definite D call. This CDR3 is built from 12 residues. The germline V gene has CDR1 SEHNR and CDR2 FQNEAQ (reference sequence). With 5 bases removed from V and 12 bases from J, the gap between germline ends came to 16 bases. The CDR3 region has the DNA TGTGCCAGCAGCATCGGACGCTCGGAACACACCTTC. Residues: CASSIGRSEHTF.